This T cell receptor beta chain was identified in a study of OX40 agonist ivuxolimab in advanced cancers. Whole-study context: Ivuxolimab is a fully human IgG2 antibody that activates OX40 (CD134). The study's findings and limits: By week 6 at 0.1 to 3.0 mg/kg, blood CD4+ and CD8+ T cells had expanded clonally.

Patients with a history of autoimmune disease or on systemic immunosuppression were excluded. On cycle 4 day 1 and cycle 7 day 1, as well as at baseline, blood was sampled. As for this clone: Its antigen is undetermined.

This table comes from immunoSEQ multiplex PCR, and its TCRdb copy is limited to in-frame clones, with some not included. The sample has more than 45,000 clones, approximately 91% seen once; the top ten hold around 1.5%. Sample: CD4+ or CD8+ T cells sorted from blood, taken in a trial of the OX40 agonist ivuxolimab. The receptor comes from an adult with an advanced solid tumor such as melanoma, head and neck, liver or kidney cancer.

As DNA, the CDR3 is TGCGCCAGCAGCTTGGGACACCTAGCGAACACTGAAGCTTTCTTT. The encoded protein is CASSLGHLANTEAFF. The rearrangement links TRBV5-1 to TRBJ1-1; the D is unclear. The CDR3 covers 15 residues. V was shortened by 0 bases and J by 1 base, with 10 bases between the two germline ends. Germline CDR1 and CDR2: SGHRS and YFSETQ.